This T cell receptor beta chain originates from a study of human T cells and chemical hapten exposure. Study at large: During the approximately 25-week study period, patients had diphenylcyclopropenone applied to the scalp every week.

TCRdb independently ran MiXCR on the RACE reads; one entry per CDR3 protein. The sample includes a few hundred thousand distinct CDR3 sequences, over 6% of them seen just once. This clonotype appeared many times. CDR1 is SQVTM and CDR2 is ANQGSEA in the germline V gene. J was trimmed by 0 bases and V by 7 bases; bases with no gene match: 7. The CDR3 spans 14 residues. The time point is: patch test 2, 6 weeks after DPC sensitization. The treatment denotes: therapeutic diphenylcyclopropenone sensitization with weekly scalp DPC. Prior to application of each patch test, blood was drawn. Sequencing started from total RNA isolated from unfractionated whole blood.

This chain links TRBV29-1 with TRBJ1-1; TRBD1 aligns across 8 bases. The TCR comes from a woman in her late teens or twenties with alopecia areata. Some clones in this sample may be carry-over from other donors' samples. Sequencing used whole blood, obtained in connection with sensitization to the hapten diphenylcyclopropenone (DPC). The CDR3 loop reads CSAAGGRVNTEAFF. For the CDR3, the DNA is TGCAGCGCAGCAGGGGGCAGAGTGAACACTGAAGCTTTCTTT.